One sample yielded the 5 T cell receptor beta chains listed below, sequenced in a study of blood T cell repertoires in COVID-19. Sequencing was performed with immunoSEQ multiplex PCR; in TCRdb, only in-frame clones are kept and a portion is missing. The top ten clones hold about 16% of a sample with 40,000 to 65,000 clones, more than 60% of them seen once. Sequencing was carried out using peripheral blood. All receptors come from a human donor with active or convalescent COVID-19. The donor label of this sample is uncertain.

There are a few counts of this clone. The chain is built from TRBV4-1 and TRBJ2-7; TRBD1 aligns across 8 bases. The CDR3 length is 16 residues. From germline, CDR1 is MGHRA and CDR2 YSYEKL. The J segment lost 3 bases and the V segment lost 3 bases, leaving 10 bases of the junction unmatched. The CDR3: CASSHGQGPGLYEQYF. The CDR3 DNA is TGCGCCAGCAGCCACGGACAGGGTCCCGGACTCTACGAGCAGTACTTC.

Points on this clone: The same CDR3 can be traced to other DNA sequences in this sample. The rearrangement links TRBV7-9 to TRBJ2-5; 8 bases fit TRBD1. V lost 1 base to trimming and J lost 5 bases; unmatched junction nucleotides: 0. CDR3 size: 13 residues. Germline values: CDR1 SEHNR, CDR2 FQNEAQ (reference sequence). This CDR3 is CASSLGQGETQYF. The CDR3 DNA is TGTGCCAGCAGCTTAGGACAGGGGGAGACCCAGTACTTC.

The CDR3 bases are TGTGCCAGCAGCTTTGGACAGGGGGCTGGAAACGAGCAGTACTTC. Translated, it gives CASSFGQGAGNEQYF. The gene calls are TRBV7-9 and TRBJ2-7; 11 bases map to TRBD1. After removal of 3 bases from V and 5 bases from J, the junction contained 6 bases not matched to a gene. The CDR3 loop spans 15 amino acids. Germline V gene data show CDR1 as SEHNR and CDR2 as FQNEAQ (reference sequence).

This chain connects TRBV27 to TRBJ1-4; TRBD1 matches 7 bases. Germline loops: CDR1 MNHEY, CDR2 SMNVEV (reference sequence). This CDR3 has 15 amino acids. V trimming: 5 bases; J trimming: 8 bases; junction bases outside the gene matches: 11. CDR3 sequence (DNA): TGTGCCAGCAGTCCTTCAGGGGGTGCTGGGGAAAAACTGTTTTTT. The encoded protein is CASSPSGGAGEKLFF.

The chain carries TRBV30 and TRBJ2-7; weak D call: TRBD1 (6 bases). The CDR3 is 12 amino acids. Germline V lookup: CDR1 GTSNPN, CDR2 SVGIG (reference sequence). V lost 5 bases and J lost 1, with 9 bases in between. The CDR3: CAWAGQSYEQYF. The CDR3 DNA follows: TGTGCCTGGGCCGGACAGTCCTACGAGCAGTACTTC. The full variable domain, in which reference TRBV30 and TRBJ2-7 provide the parts outside the CDR3, is SQTIHQWPATLVQPVGSPLSLECTVEGTSNPNLYWYRQAAGRGLQLLFYSVGIGQISSEVPQNLSASRPQDRQFILSSKKLLLSDSGFYLCAWAGQSYEQYFGPGTRLTVT.